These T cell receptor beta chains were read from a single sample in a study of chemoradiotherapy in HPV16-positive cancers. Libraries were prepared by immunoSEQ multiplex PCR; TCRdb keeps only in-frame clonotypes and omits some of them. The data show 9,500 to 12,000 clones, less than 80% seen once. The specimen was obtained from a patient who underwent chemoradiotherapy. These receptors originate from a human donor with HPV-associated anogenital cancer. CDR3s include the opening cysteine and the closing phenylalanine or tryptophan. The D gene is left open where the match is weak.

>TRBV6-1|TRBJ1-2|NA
CASSEPLTGQGGYTF
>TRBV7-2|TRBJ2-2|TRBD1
CASSAHRGPTGELFF
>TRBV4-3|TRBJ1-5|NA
CASSQDSTQVVQPQHF
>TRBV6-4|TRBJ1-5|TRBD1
CASSQGANQPQHF
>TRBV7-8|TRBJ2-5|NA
CASSTGTETQYF
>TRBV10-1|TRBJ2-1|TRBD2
CASSESGGENNEQFF
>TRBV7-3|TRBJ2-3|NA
CATSLTPGPITDTQYF
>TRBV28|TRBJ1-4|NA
CASSDNEKLFF
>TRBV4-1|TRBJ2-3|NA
CASSQERGKRTDTQYF
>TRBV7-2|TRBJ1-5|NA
CASRAGLNSNQPQHF
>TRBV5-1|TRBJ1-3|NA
CASKEGASGNTIYF
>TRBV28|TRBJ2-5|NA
CASSLVRDGTQYF
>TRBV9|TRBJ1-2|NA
CASSVDQGISGYTF
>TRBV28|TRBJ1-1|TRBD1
CASSLTQGLKPTEAFF
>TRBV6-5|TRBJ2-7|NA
CASSQEVTYEQYF
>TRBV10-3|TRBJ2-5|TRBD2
CAISGLGGETQYF
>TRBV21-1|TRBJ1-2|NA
CASSKESGEGGNYGYTF
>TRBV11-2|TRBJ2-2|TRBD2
CASSVGTSGPGELFF
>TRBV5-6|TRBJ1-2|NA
CASRRGGPGRGYGYTF
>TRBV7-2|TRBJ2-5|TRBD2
CASSLVLAGAQETQYF
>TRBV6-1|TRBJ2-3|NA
CASAGQLQDTQYF
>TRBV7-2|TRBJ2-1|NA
CASSLDRIANEQFF
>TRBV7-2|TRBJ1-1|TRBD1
CASRTTGVTEAFF
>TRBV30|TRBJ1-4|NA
CAWVTGTTATNEKLFF
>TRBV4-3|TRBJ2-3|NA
CASSQGFGGVTTDTQYF
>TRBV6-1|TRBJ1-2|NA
CASSESRRGGRYGYTF
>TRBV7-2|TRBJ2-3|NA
CASSLRSATDTQYF
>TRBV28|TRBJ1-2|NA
CASSGTGFNGYTF
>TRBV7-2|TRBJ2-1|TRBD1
CASSLVPGRDREFF
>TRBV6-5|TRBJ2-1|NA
CASGEAYQNEQFF
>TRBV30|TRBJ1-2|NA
CAWSYRSGTYGYTF